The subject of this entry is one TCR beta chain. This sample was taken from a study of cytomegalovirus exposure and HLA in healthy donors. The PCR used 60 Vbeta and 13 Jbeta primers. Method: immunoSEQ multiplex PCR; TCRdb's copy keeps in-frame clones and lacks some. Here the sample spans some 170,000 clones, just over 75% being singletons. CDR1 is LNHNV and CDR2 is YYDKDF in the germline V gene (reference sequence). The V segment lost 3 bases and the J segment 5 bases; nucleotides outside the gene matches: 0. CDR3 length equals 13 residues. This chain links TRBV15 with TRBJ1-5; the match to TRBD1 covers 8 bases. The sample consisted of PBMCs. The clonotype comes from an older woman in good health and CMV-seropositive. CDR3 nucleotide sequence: TGTGCCACCAGCAGGGACAGGGATCAGCCCCAGCATTTT. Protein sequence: CATSRDRDQPQHF.